This note documents a single TCR beta chain sequence. Its antigen remains unknown. TCRB transcripts that were expressed got sequenced, as all of the isolated RNA had been reverse transcribed. Naive, central memory and regulatory T cell samples produced a mean of approximately 3.9 million reads. TCRdb's table, derived via immunoSEQ multiplex PCR, lists solely in-frame clones and lacks some. The table includes roughly 290,000 clones, 8% detected once. The data derive from a study of beta chain features in type 1 diabetes. General study findings and limits: Compared with healthy donors, patients appeared to share more similar naive, central memory and regulatory TCRB repertoires. Any HLA type influence on TCRB rearrangement was left unresolved here.

The V end was cut by 3 bases, the J end by 2 bases, with 12 bases between. Looked up from germline, CDR1 is SGHRS and CDR2 is YFSETQ. The CDR3 has 15 residues. Per donor, one heparinised blood draw averaged roughly 120 mL. The chain combines TRBV5-1 with TRBJ1-5; D uncertain. This TCR was sampled from a woman between 18 and 29 years old in good health. The sequencing input was central memory CD4+ T cells from blood. CDR3 coding DNA: TGCGCCAGCAGCTCTTATGACATACGCAATCAGCCCCAGCATTTT. It translates to CASSSYDIRNQPQHF. The full variable domain, in which reference TRBV5-1 and TRBJ1-5 provide the parts outside the CDR3, is KAGVTQTPRYLIKTRGQQVTLSCSPISGHRSVSWYQQTPGQGLQFLFEYFSETQRNKGNFPGRFSGRQFSNSRSEMNVSTLELGDSALYLCASSSYDIRNQPQHFGDGTRLSIL.